These 3 T cell receptor beta chains came from one sample sequenced in a study of T cells after posttransplantation cyclophosphamide. This table comes from immunoSEQ multiplex PCR, and its TCRdb copy is limited to in-frame clones, with some not included. The sample carries 11,000 or so clones, about 95% recorded once. The sample taken for sequencing was naive CD8+ T cells sorted from PBMCs. The receptors derive from a young man in good health and a related stem cell transplant donor.

The chain combines TRBV27 with TRBJ2-3; possibly TRBD1 for D (5 bases). Germline assignment: CDR1 MNHEY and CDR2 SMNVEV (reference sequence). The CDR3 extends over 15 amino acids. The V end was cut by 7 bases, the J end by 1 base, with 15 bases between. The CDR3 reads CASTDGADRTDTQYF. The DNA of the CDR3 is TGTGCCAGCACCGATGGGGCGGACCGCACAGATACGCAGTATTTT.

The chain combines TRBV5-6 with TRBJ1-5; the match to TRBD1 covers 7 bases. Germline V CDR1 and CDR2: SGHDT, YYEEEE. This CDR3 has 16 amino acids. V lost 4 bases, J lost 1 base, and 8 bases stayed unmatched. The CDR3 DNA sequence: TGTGCCAGCAGCCTGGCCGGGACAGACAGCAATCAGCCCCAGCATTTT. Its translation: CASSLAGTDSNQPQHF.

The rearrangement joins TRBV9 to TRBJ2-1, with 7 bases fitting TRBD2. The CDR3 runs to 16 residues. The germline V gene encodes CDR1 SGDLS and CDR2 YYNGEE. The V gene end was trimmed by 2 bases and the J gene end by 8 bases; junction bases not matched to a gene: 13. CDR3 in amino acids: CASSVKAGRPSDEQFF. CDR3 DNA: TGTGCCAGCAGCGTGAAAGCGGGGAGGCCGTCGGATGAGCAGTTCTTC.